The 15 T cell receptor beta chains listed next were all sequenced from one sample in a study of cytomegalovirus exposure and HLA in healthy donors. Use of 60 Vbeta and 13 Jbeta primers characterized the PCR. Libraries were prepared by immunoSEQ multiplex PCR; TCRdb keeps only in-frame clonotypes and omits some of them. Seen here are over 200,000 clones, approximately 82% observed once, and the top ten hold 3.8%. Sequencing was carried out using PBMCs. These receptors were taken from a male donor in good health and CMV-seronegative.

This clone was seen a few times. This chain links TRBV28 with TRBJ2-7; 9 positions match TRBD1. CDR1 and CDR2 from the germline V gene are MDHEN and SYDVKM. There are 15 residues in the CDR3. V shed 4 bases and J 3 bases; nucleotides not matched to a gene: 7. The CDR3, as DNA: TGTGCCAGCAGTTCGAGCCGGGACAGGGTCTACGAGCAGTACTTC. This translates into CASSSSRDRVYEQYF.

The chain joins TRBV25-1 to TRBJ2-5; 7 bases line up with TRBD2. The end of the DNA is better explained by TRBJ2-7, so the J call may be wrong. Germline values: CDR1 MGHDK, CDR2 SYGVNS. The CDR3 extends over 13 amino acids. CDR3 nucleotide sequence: TGTGCCACTGGTCTGGGGGGGTCCTACGAGCAGTACTTC. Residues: CATGLGGSYEQYF.

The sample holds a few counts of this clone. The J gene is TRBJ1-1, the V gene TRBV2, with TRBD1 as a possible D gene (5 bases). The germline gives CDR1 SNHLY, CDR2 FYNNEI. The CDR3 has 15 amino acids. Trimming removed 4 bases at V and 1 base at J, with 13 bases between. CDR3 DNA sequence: TGTGCCAGCAGTGCACTCAAGACAGAGAACACTGAAGCTTTCTTT. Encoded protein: CASSALKTENTEAFF.

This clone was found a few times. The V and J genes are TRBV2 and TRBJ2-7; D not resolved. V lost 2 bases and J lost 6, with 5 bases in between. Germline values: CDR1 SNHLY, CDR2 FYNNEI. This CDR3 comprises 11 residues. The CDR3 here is CASSEFGEQYF. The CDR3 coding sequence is TGTGCCAGCAGTGAATTCGGCGAGCAGTACTTC.

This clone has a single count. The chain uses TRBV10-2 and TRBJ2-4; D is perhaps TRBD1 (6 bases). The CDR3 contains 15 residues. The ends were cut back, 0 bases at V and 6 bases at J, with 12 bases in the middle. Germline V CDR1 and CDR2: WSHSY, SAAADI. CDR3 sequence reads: CASSESRDTLNIQYF. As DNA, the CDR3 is TGCGCCAGCAGTGAGTCCCGGGACACATTAAACATTCAGTACTTC.

In nucleotides, the CDR3 is TGCGCCAGCTCCGGACTAGCGGGAGGGGGGGATACGCAGTATTTT. This sequence encodes CASSGLAGGGDTQYF. The rearrangement joins TRBV10-2 to TRBJ2-3, with 15 bases matching TRBD2. In germline, CDR1 is WSHSY, CDR2 SAAADI. The J segment lost 6 bases and the V segment lost 8 bases, leaving 6 bases of the junction unmatched. CDR3 size: 15 residues.

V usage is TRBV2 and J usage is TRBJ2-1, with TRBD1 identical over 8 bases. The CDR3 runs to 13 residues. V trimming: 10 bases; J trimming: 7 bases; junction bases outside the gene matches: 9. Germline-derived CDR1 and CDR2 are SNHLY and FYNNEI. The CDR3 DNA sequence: TGTGCCACCGTGACAGGGGTGTTTAATGAGCAGTTCTTC. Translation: CATVTGVFNEQFF.

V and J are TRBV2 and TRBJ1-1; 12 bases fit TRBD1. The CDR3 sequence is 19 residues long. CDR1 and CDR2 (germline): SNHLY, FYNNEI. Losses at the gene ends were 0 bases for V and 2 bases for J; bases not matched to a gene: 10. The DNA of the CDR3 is TGTGCCAGCAGTGAAGCGCTCGAGGGACAGGGGGCGGTAAACACTGAAGCTTTCTTT. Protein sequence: CASSEALEGQGAVNTEAFF.

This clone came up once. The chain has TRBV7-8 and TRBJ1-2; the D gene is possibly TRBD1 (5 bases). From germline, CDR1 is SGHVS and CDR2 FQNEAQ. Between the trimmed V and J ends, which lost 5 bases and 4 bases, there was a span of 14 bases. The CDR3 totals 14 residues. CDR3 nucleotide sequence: TGTGCCAGCAGCCCCCTCAGGGTCCCCTATGGCTACACCTTC. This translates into CASSPLRVPYGYTF.

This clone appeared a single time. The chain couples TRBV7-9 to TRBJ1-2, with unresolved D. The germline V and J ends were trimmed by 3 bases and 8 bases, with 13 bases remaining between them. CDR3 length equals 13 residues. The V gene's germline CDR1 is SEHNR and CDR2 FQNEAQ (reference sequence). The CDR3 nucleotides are TGTGCCAGCAGCTTCGAGGAGGCGGGAGGCTACACCTTC. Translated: CASSFEEAGGYTF.

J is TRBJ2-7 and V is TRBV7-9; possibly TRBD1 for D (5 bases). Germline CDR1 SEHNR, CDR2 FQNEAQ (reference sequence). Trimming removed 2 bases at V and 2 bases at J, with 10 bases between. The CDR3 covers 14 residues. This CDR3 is CASSLTGPAYEQYF. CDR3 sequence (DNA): TGTGCCAGCAGCTTAACAGGTCCGGCCTACGAGCAGTACTTC.

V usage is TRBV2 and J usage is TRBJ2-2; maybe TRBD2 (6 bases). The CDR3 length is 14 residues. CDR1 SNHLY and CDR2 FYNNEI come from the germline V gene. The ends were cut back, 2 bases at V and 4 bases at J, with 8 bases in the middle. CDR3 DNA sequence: TGTGCCAGCAGTGAACAGGGACTCACCGGGGAGCTGTTTTTT. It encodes CASSEQGLTGELFF.

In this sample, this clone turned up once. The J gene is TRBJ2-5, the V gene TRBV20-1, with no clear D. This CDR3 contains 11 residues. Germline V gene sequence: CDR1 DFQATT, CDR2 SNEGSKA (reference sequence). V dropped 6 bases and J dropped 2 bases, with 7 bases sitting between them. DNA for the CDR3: TGCAGTGCCGAGCATCAAGAGACCCAGTACTTC. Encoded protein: CSAEHQETQYF.

This CDR3 reads CASSLSGGSGELFF. In nucleotides, the CDR3 is TGTGCCAGCAGTTTATCAGGGGGCTCCGGGGAGCTGTTTTTT. V and J are TRBV28 and TRBJ2-2; the match to TRBD1 covers 8 bases. J was trimmed by 6 bases and V by 1 base; bases with no gene match: 1. Germline CDR1 and CDR2: MDHEN and SYDVKM. The CDR3 is 14 amino acids.

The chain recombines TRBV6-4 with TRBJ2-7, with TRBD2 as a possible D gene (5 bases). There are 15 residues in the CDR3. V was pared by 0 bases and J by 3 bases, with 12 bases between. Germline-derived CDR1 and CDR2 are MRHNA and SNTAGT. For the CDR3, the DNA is TGTGCCAGCAGTGACTCCCTTGAGGGAAACTACGAGCAGTACTTC. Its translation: CASSDSLEGNYEQYF.